A selection of T cell receptor beta chains follows, all from one sample in a study of preoperative IRX-2 immunotherapy in early breast cancer. Only in-frame clones appear in the TCRdb table, and some are missing; sequencing was by immunoSEQ multiplex PCR. The table shows a few thousand clones, with around 80% occurring only once. Sequences were derived from tumor tissue, sampled before IRX-2 immunotherapy. The receptor set was obtained from a human donor with breast cancer. Both conserved end residues are part of each CDR3. The order of the fields is clone size, V gene, D gene, J gene, CDR3 DNA, CDR3 protein. The D gene is left open where the match is weak. Some rows mark clone size as missing; the rest say once, few, many or name a class of expanded clone.

size: -
V: TRBV14
D: -
J: TRBJ2-5
DNA: TGTGCCAGCAGCAACTTCGGACTGATTCAAGAGACCCAGTACTTC
CDR3: CASSNFGLIQETQYF

size: -
V: TRBV11-3
D: TRBD1
J: TRBJ2-1
DNA: TGTGCCAGCAGCTTAGACGGACAGGGGATAGGTGAGCAGTTCTTC
CDR3: CASSLDGQGIGEQFF

size: -
V: TRBV19
D: -
J: TRBJ2-5
DNA: TGTGCCAGTAGCCTACAAACAGGGTCCCCCCAAGAGACCCAGTACTTC
CDR3: CASSLQTGSPQETQYF

size: -
V: TRBV6-8
D: TRBD2
J: TRBJ2-7
DNA: TGTGCCAGCAGTTATCTAGCGGGAGTCGACGAGCAGTACTTC
CDR3: CASSYLAGVDEQYF

size: -
V: TRBV15
D: -
J: TRBJ1-1
DNA: TGTGCCACCAGCAAGGGTGATGGGGGGAGGAACACTGAAGCTTTCTTT
CDR3: CATSKGDGGRNTEAFF

size: -
V: TRBV6-8
D: TRBD1
J: TRBJ1-2
DNA: TGTGCCAGCAGACGTACAGGGGGTGGATTCTATGGCTACACCTTC
CDR3: CASRRTGGGFYGYTF

size: -
V: TRBV6-8
D: TRBD1
J: TRBJ2-7
DNA: TGTGCCATCACCGCCGGGACAGGACCCTACGAGCAGTACTTC
CDR3: CAITAGTGPYEQYF

size: -
V: TRBV19
D: TRBD1
J: TRBJ1-5
DNA: TGTGCCAGTAGTATCCGGGACAGCCTTAATCAGCCCCAGCATTTT
CDR3: CASSIRDSLNQPQHF

size: -
V: TRBV18
D: TRBD2
J: TRBJ2-1
DNA: TGTGCCAGCACGCCGGGACTAGCGACGGATGAGCAGTTCTTC
CDR3: CASTPGLATDEQFF

size: -
V: TRBV11-3
D: -
J: TRBJ2-7
DNA: TGTGCCAGCAGCCCTCCAGGACAGCCCTACGAGCAGTACTTC
CDR3: CASSPPGQPYEQYF

size: once
V: TRBV28
D: TRBD2
J: TRBJ2-5
DNA: TGTGCCAGCAGAAAAAGACTAGCGGGAGTGAAGGAGACCCAGTACTTC
CDR3: CASRKRLAGVKETQYF

size: once
V: TRBV7-2
D: TRBD1
J: TRBJ1-2
DNA: TGTGCCAGCAGCCACCGGGACAGTGGTGGCTACACCTTC
CDR3: CASSHRDSGGYTF

size: -
V: TRBV19
D: -
J: TRBJ2-7
DNA: TGTGCCAGTAGTATAGACAGGGCGGGCGAGCAGTACTTC
CDR3: CASSIDRAGEQYF

size: -
V: TRBV11-3
D: TRBD2
J: TRBJ2-7
DNA: TGTGCCAGCAGCTTAGTTTCTTCTAGCGGGAGCTACGAGCAGTACTTC
CDR3: CASSLVSSSGSYEQYF

size: once
V: TRBV7-2
D: -
J: TRBJ1-1
DNA: TGTGCCAGCAGTAGAAGTGGGAACACTGAAGCTTTCTTT
CDR3: CASSRSGNTEAFF

size: -
V: TRBV6-8
D: -
J: TRBJ1-4
DNA: TGTGCCAGCAGTTACTCTATTAACGAAAAACTGTTTTTT
CDR3: CASSYSINEKLFF

size: -
V: TRBV28
D: -
J: TRBJ2-5
DNA: TGTGCCAGCAGACACCCCATAAGAGAGACCCAGTACTTC
CDR3: CASRHPIRETQYF

size: -
V: TRBV19
D: TRBD1
J: TRBJ1-2
DNA: TGTGCCAGTAGCTATAGGTTTCAGCAACAGGGGTCTGGCTACACCTTC
CDR3: CASSYRFQQQGSGYTF

size: -
V: TRBV7-1
D: TRBD1
J: TRBJ2-7
DNA: TGTGCCAGCAGCTTCCCTCTGGATGGACAGGGAGAGTACTTC
CDR3: CASSFPLDGQGEYF

size: -
V: TRBV11-3
D: -
J: TRBJ1-2
DNA: TGTGCCAGCAGCTTAGAGGGGGGCGAGTACGGCTACACCTTC
CDR3: CASSLEGGEYGYTF

size: few
V: TRBV6-8
D: TRBD2
J: TRBJ2-3
DNA: TGTGCCAGCAGTCGCGATACCTTAGCGGGGGATACGCAGTATTTT
CDR3: CASSRDTLAGDTQYF

size: -
V: TRBV28
D: -
J: TRBJ1-5
DNA: TGTGCCAGCACCGTAATAGGCGGCAATCAGCCCCAGCATTTT
CDR3: CASTVIGGNQPQHF

size: -
V: TRBV18
D: TRBD1
J: TRBJ1-1
DNA: TGTGCCAGCTCACAAGTATCAGGGGGGACTGAAGCTTTCTTT
CDR3: CASSQVSGGTEAFF

size: -
V: TRBV1
D: -
J: TRBJ1-1
DNA: TGCGCCAGCAGCCAAGAGATGAGTGCGGACACTGAAGCTTTCTTT
CDR3: CASSQEMSADTEAFF

size: -
V: TRBV6-8
D: -
J: TRBJ1-5
DNA: TGTGCCAGCAGTACCCGGGACACCAGCAATCAGCCCCAGCATTTT
CDR3: CASSTRDTSNQPQHF

size: -
V: TRBV19
D: -
J: TRBJ2-1
DNA: TGTGCCAGTAGTAGAGGGATTGGGTACTACAATGAGCAGTTCTTC
CDR3: CASSRGIGYYNEQFF

size: -
V: TRBV6-8
D: -
J: TRBJ2-1
DNA: TGTGCCAGCAGTTACTGGAGACGCTCCTACAATGAGCAGTTCTTC
CDR3: CASSYWRRSYNEQFF

size: -
V: TRBV6-8
D: TRBD1
J: TRBJ1-5
DNA: TGTGCCAGCAGGGGGGGACAGGGGAGTCAGCCCCAGCATTTT
CDR3: CASRGGQGSQPQHF

size: -
V: TRBV15
D: -
J: TRBJ1-1
DNA: TGTGCCACCAGCAGACTGCGGGGGGAGATGAACACTGAAGCTTTCTTT
CDR3: CATSRLRGEMNTEAFF

size: -
V: TRBV11-3
D: -
J: TRBJ2-7
DNA: TGTGCCAGCAGCTTAGGGACTAATCCATACGAGCAGTACTTC
CDR3: CASSLGTNPYEQYF

size: -
V: TRBV16
D: -
J: TRBJ2-4
DNA: TGTGCCAGCAGCCAATCTGGGGGAACCCTAGCCAAAAACATTCAGTACTTC
CDR3: CASSQSGGTLAKNIQYF

size: -
V: TRBV10-1
D: TRBD2
J: TRBJ2-1
DNA: TGCGCCAGCAAGGGACTAGCGGGACTAGGAGGGTTCTTC
CDR3: CASKGLAGLGGFF

size: few
V: TRBV11-3
D: -
J: TRBJ1-4
DNA: TGTGCCAGCAGCTTTGGTCAGGGCCCTGAAAAACTGTTTTTT
CDR3: CASSFGQGPEKLFF

size: -
V: TRBV6-8
D: -
J: TRBJ1-1
DNA: TGTGCCAGCAGTGGGGGGGCTCGGGACACTGAAGCTTTCTTT
CDR3: CASSGGARDTEAFF

size: -
V: TRBV16
D: -
J: TRBJ1-5
DNA: TGTGCCAGCAGCCAATTGGCAGGGCGCCAGCCCCAGCATTTT
CDR3: CASSQLAGRQPQHF

size: -
V: TRBV12-2
D: -
J: TRBJ2-3
DNA: TGTGCCACCCTAACGGGACTCTCCACAGATACGCAGTATTTT
CDR3: CATLTGLSTDTQYF

size: -
V: TRBV12-5
D: -
J: TRBJ1-2
DNA: TGTGCTAGTGGTTTGGTAAGGTGGAGGCAGCGGGATGGCTACACCTTC
CDR3: CASGLVRWRQRDGYTF